Below, 7 T cell receptor beta chains from the same sample are listed, as sequenced in a study of OX40 agonist ivuxolimab in advanced cancers. The method behind the library was the immunoSEQ multiplex PCR assay. Drawn from immuneACCESS, this table holds only the in-frame rearrangements with V and J called that TCRdb kept. Clones are partly lost; checked studies trace under half to an unresolved V gene and leave the rest unexplained. The sample contains 35,000 to 50,000 clones, 75% to 90% of them found a single time. The biggest ten clones account for roughly 2.5% of the sample. Sequenced material: CD4+ or CD8+ T cells sorted from blood, taken in a trial of the OX40 agonist ivuxolimab. These receptors all stem from an adult with an advanced solid tumor such as melanoma, head and neck, liver or kidney cancer.

The J gene is TRBJ2-7, the V gene TRBV7-2; D is uncertain. Trimming shortened V by 2 bases and J by 0 bases, and 11 bases separated the two germline ends. The CDR3 spans 15 residues. CDR1 SGHTA and CDR2 FQGNSA come from the germline V gene. The CDR3 loop is CASSLTSFGSYEQYF. The CDR3 region has the DNA TGTGCCAGCAGCTTAACGAGTTTCGGCTCCTACGAGCAGTACTTC. The whole variable domain, remainder taken from reference TRBV7-2 and TRBJ2-7, is GAGVSQSPSNKVTEKGKDVELRCDPISGHTALYWYRQSLGQGLEFLIYFQGNSAPDKSGLPSDRFSAERTGGSVSTLTIQRTQQEDSAVYLCASSLTSFGSYEQYFGPGTRLTVT.

This chain connects TRBV19 to TRBJ1-2; D is possibly TRBD1 (5 bases). The CDR3 consists of 15 residues. Germline CDR1 LNHDA, CDR2 SQIVND (reference sequence). The V and J ends lost 8 bases and 4 bases respectively, with 20 bases between them. CDR3 DNA: TGTGCCAGTGGCTGGGGGTCGACAGCCCTCTATGGCTACACCTTC. Its protein is CASGWGSTALYGYTF.

V is TRBV19 and J is TRBJ2-6; 9 nucleotides line up with TRBD1. CDR3 length: 18 residues. Looked up from germline, CDR1 is LNHDA and CDR2 is SQIVND (reference sequence). V trimming: 3 bases; J trimming: 2 bases; junction bases outside the gene matches: 8. CDR3 amino acids: CASSILRDRVAGANVLTF. The CDR3 DNA reads TGTGCCAGTAGTATCCTCCGGGACAGGGTCGCTGGGGCCAACGTCCTGACTTTC. Full variable domain (remainder filled in from reference TRBV19 and TRBJ2-6): DGGITQSPKYLFRKEGQNVTLSCEQNLNHDAMYWYRQDPGQGLRLIYYSQIVNDFQKGDIAEGYSVSREKKESFPLTVTSAQKNPTAFYLCASSILRDRVAGANVLTFGAGSRLTVL.

V usage is TRBV4-1 and J usage is TRBJ1-2, with D maybe TRBD1 (5 bases). The V gene's germline CDR1 is MGHRA and CDR2 YSYEKL. There are 16 residues in the CDR3. V shed 3 bases and J shed 8 bases, with 22 bases lying between them. CDR3 residues: CASSHISGTSVGGYTF. The CDR3 region has the DNA TGCGCCAGCAGCCATATCTCCGGGACGTCGGTAGGAGGCTACACCTTC.

The rearrangement links TRBV2 to TRBJ2-2; TRBD1 agrees at 10 bases. V dropped 6 bases and J dropped 3; count of bases not matched to a gene: 1. This CDR3 spans 14 amino acids. Germline CDR1 reads SNHLY; CDR2 reads FYNNEI. CDR3 DNA: TGTGCCAGCAGAGGGACAGGGGACACCGGGGAGCTGTTTTTT. Residues: CASRGTGDTGELFF.

This clone was seen once. V and J are TRBV6-5 and TRBJ2-3; 8 bases map to TRBD2. The length of the CDR3 is 16 residues. Germline loops: CDR1 MNHEY, CDR2 SVGAGI. Losses at the gene ends were 4 bases for V and 0 bases for J; bases not matched to a gene: 6. In DNA, the CDR3 is TGTGCCAGCAGTTTAGTAGCGGGGACTAGCACAGATACGCAGTATTTT. Amino acids: CASSLVAGTSTDTQYF.

The CDR3 sequence: CASSSVIYNEQFF. The CDR3 DNA reads as TGTGCCAGTAGTTCAGTGATTTACAATGAGCAGTTCTTC. This chain links TRBV19 with TRBJ2-1; D unclear. The CDR3 spans 13 residues. Germline V CDR1 and CDR2: LNHDA, SQIVND (reference sequence). Trimming removed 5 bases from V and 4 bases from J, with 9 bases in between.